Below, 20 T cell receptor beta chains from the same sample are listed, as sequenced in a study of shared clonotypes between healthy human individuals (TCRdb year 2020). To prepare the library, the immunoSEQ multiplex PCR assay was applied. Drawn from immuneACCESS, this table holds only the in-frame rearrangements with V and J called that TCRdb kept. Clones are partly lost; checked studies trace under half to an unresolved V gene and leave the rest unexplained. The table for this sample lists 190,000 or so clones; approximately 60% of them were counted only once. In total, the top ten clones hold around 9.3% of the sample. Material: memory CD4+ T cells sorted from blood. What the cell subset or site label conveys for this sample: CD45RA-negative fraction. The origin of the receptors is a man aged 25-45 years in good health.

V is TRBV5-6 and J is TRBJ2-7; TRBD1 matches 10 bases. The germline V gene encodes CDR1 SGHDT and CDR2 YYEEEE. Losses at the gene ends were 4 bases for V and 5 bases for J; bases not matched to a gene: 9. The length of the CDR3 is 15 residues. CDR3 residues: CASSVSGTGANEQYF. The CDR3, as DNA: TGTGCCAGCAGCGTCTCTGGGACAGGGGCTAACGAGCAGTACTTC.

The chain couples TRBV6-1 to TRBJ1-5; D is unclear. V was clipped by 0 bases and J by 5 bases, with 8 bases between them. The CDR3 spans 14 residues. Germline CDR1 reads MNHNS; CDR2 reads SASEGT. The CDR3 DNA sequence: TGTGCCAGCAGTGAAGCAGGTTTCGATCAGCCCCAGCATTTT. Its protein is CASSEAGFDQPQHF.

This sequence joins TRBV2 and TRBJ2-1; a weak D match, TRBD1 (6 bases). Trimming left V 6 bases short and J 10 bases short, with 16 bases between. CDR1 and CDR2 from the germline V gene are SNHLY and FYNNEI. The CDR3 contains 13 residues. CDR3: CASSPGTPYEQFF. The CDR3 DNA reads TGTGCCAGCAGCCCCGGGACACCCTACGAGCAGTTCTTC.

CDR3 coding DNA: TGTGCCAGCAGTCCGAGCGGGAGATTGATATACAATGAGCAGTTCTTC. Translation: CASSPSGRLIYNEQFF. The chain has TRBV28 and TRBJ2-1; 8 bases are shared with TRBD2. The CDR3 is 16 residues long. Germline CDR1 is MDHEN and CDR2 is SYDVKM. With 5 bases clipped from V and 4 bases from J, the junction kept 10 bases outside the gene matches.

This clone was counted a single time. The chain carries TRBV5-1 and TRBJ2-1; 11 bases match TRBD2. Unmatched junction bases numbered 11, after V lost 0 bases and J lost 6 bases. Germline CDR1 SGHRS, CDR2 YFSETQ. This CDR3 has 18 residues. In DNA, the CDR3 is TGCGCCAGCAGCTTGGTACCACCCGGGACTAGCGGCGGCAATGAGCAGTTCTTC. Protein sequence: CASSLVPPGTSGGNEQFF.

The chain uses TRBV5-6 and TRBJ2-7, with D maybe TRBD1 (6 bases). Trimming took off 1 base at V and 5 bases at J, with 28 bases between the two ends. Germline loops: CDR1 SGHDT, CDR2 YYEEEE. The CDR3 totals 19 residues. As DNA, the CDR3 is TGTGCCAGCAGCTTGTTGGTTCGCCTCACACAGGGTGGTGAGGACGAGCAGTACTTC. Translating gives CASSLLVRLTQGGEDEQYF.

Here the CDR3 reads CASSLDRLGEQFF. Written as DNA, the CDR3 is TGTGCCAGCAGCTTAGATCGGTTAGGTGAGCAGTTCTTC. The chain uses TRBV11-3 and TRBJ2-1; D remains ambiguous. With 0 bases removed from V and 9 bases from J, the gap between germline ends came to 9 bases. This CDR3 is built from 13 residues. The germline V gene encodes CDR1 SGHNT and CDR2 YENEEA. Together with reference TRBV11-3 and TRBJ2-1, the CDR3 gives the full variable domain: EAGVVQSPRYKIIEKKQPVAFWCNPISGHNTLYWYLQNLGQGPELLIRYENEEAVDDSQLPKDRFSAERLKGVDSTLKIQPAELGDSAVYLCASSLDRLGEQFFGPGTRLTVL.

On this clone itself: The sample has other DNA sequences that encode this CDR3 too. V is TRBV28 and J is TRBJ1-2; 7 bases are a match to TRBD1. The CDR3 extends over 12 amino acids. CDR1 MDHEN and CDR2 SYDVKM come from the germline V gene. The V segment lost 6 bases and the J segment 4 bases; nucleotides outside the gene matches: 2. In nucleotides, the CDR3 is TGTGCCAGCAGGCCAGGGGGCTATGGCTACACCTTC. Its protein product is CASRPGGYGYTF.

This clone was detected many times. This chain uses TRBV28 with TRBJ2-1; 10 bases line up with TRBD2. Per the germline V gene, CDR1 is MDHEN and CDR2 is SYDVKM. CDR3 length: 15 residues. Germline trimming cut 6 bases from V and 0 bases from J; bases unmatched to any gene: 2. CDR3 protein: CASSPSGSSYNEQFF. CDR3 bases: TGTGCCAGCAGCCCTAGCGGGAGCTCCTACAATGAGCAGTTCTTC.

Note on this clone: The same CDR3 arises from other DNA sequences in this sample as well. The J gene is TRBJ1-1, the V gene TRBV6-5; D is unclear. The CDR3 is 11 amino acids. Germline V gives CDR1 MNHEY, CDR2 SVGAGI. Trimming took off 6 bases at V and 1 base at J, with 3 bases between the two ends. The DNA for the CDR3 is TGTGCCAGCAGATCGAACACTGAAGCTTTCTTT. Encoded protein: CASRSNTEAFF.

The chain is built from TRBV27 and TRBJ2-7, with no clear D. CDR1 MNHEY and CDR2 SMNVEV come from the germline V gene (reference sequence). The length of the CDR3 is 14 residues. Trimming stripped 5 bases from V and 1 base from J, with 12 bases between. CDR3 amino acids: CASSLRALSYEQYF. For the CDR3, the DNA is TGTGCCAGCAGTCTCCGGGCCCTGTCCTACGAGCAGTACTTC.

The chain has TRBV20-1 and TRBJ1-4; D possibly corresponds to TRBD1 (6 bases). Germline values: CDR1 DFQATT, CDR2 SNEGSKA (reference sequence). V lost 6 bases and J lost 8, with 10 bases in between. The CDR3 runs 11 residues. CDR3 nucleotide sequence: TGCAGTGCCATAACAGGGGAAAAACTGTTTTTT. It is translated as CSAITGEKLFF.

This chain uses TRBV10-3 with TRBJ2-7; 7 positions match TRBD2. CDR3 length: 15 amino acids. The V gene end was trimmed by 4 bases and the J gene end by 7 bases; junction bases not matched to a gene: 13. The germline CDR1 and CDR2 sequences are ENHRY and SYGVKD. This chain's CDR3 is CAISGLAVLVGEQYF. The CDR3 coding sequence is TGTGCCATCAGTGGGCTAGCGGTCCTGGTGGGGGAGCAGTACTTC.

The chain employs TRBV28 and TRBJ1-5; 7 bases fit TRBD1. V shed 3 bases and J 6 bases; nucleotides not matched to a gene: 5. Per germline, CDR1 MDHEN and CDR2 SYDVKM. The CDR3 is made up of 14 amino acids. CDR3 residues: CASSLAGTAQPQHF. The CDR3, as DNA: TGTGCCAGCAGTTTGGCCGGGACAGCTCAGCCCCAGCATTTT.

The V call is TRBV4-3, the J call TRBJ2-7, with 9 bases identical to TRBD2. There are 16 residues in the CDR3. CDR1 LGHNA and CDR2 YSLEER come from the germline V gene. After removal of 4 bases from V and 7 bases from J, the junction contained 14 bases not matched to a gene. The CDR3 spells CASSPLYQAGGEEQYF. Written as DNA, the CDR3 is TGCGCCAGCAGCCCTCTATATCAAGCGGGAGGTGAGGAGCAGTACTTC.

V gene TRBV7-2 combines with J gene TRBJ1-5, with D uncertain. V was shortened by 0 bases and J by 7 bases, with 13 bases between the two germline ends. Germline V gives CDR1 SGHTA, CDR2 FQGNSA. CDR3 length: 15 residues. CDR3 in DNA: TGTGCCAGCAGCTTAGCTCACACCGGATCGCAGCCCCAGCATTTT. Translated: CASSLAHTGSQPQHF.

Many counts were recorded for this clone. The chain couples TRBV7-2 to TRBJ2-5; weak D call: TRBD2 (5 bases). V lost 5 bases and J 5 bases, leaving 12 bases between the germline ends. Germline CDR1 reads SGHTA; CDR2 reads FQGNSA. The CDR3 is made up of 13 amino acids. The CDR3 DNA reads as TGTGCCAGCAGCGGGGAGAACGGCGAGACCCAGTACTTC. Protein product: CASSGENGETQYF.

The chain couples TRBV28 to TRBJ1-3; 8 bases match TRBD1. Per the germline V gene, CDR1 is MDHEN and CDR2 is SYDVKM. Trimming removed 7 bases from V and 0 bases from J; junction bases left unmatched: 8. The CDR3 is 16 amino acids. The CDR3 DNA sequence: TGTGCCAGCACCCCGGCAGGGGGCTTCTCTGGAAACACCATATATTTT. Translated, it gives CASTPAGGFSGNTIYF.

The CDR3 region is CASSQDGFTAYTGELFF. CDR3 coding DNA: TGTGCCAGCAGCCAAGATGGGTTTACAGCGTACACCGGGGAGCTGTTTTTT. J is TRBJ2-2 and V is TRBV14; D is ambiguous. The length of the CDR3 is 17 residues. Trimming removed 0 bases from V and 3 bases from J, with 14 bases in between. Germline V CDR1 and CDR2: SGHDN, FVKESK.

The chain uses TRBV11-2 and TRBJ1-3; 7 bases align to TRBD1. Germline lookup yields CDR1 SGHAT and CDR2 FQNNGV. The CDR3 contains 15 residues. The junction had 7 bases not matched to a gene; V was cut back by 4 bases and J by 4 bases. The CDR3 region is CASSSQGKVGNTIYF. CDR3 nucleotides: TGTGCCAGCAGCTCACAGGGGAAAGTGGGAAACACCATATATTTT. The full variable domain, completed using reference TRBV11-2 and TRBJ1-3, is EAGVAQSPRYKIIEKRQSVAFWCNPISGHATLYWYQQILGQGPKLLIQFQNNGVVDDSQLPKDRFSAERLKGVDSTLKIQPAKLEDSAVYLCASSSQGKVGNTIYFGEGSWLTVV.